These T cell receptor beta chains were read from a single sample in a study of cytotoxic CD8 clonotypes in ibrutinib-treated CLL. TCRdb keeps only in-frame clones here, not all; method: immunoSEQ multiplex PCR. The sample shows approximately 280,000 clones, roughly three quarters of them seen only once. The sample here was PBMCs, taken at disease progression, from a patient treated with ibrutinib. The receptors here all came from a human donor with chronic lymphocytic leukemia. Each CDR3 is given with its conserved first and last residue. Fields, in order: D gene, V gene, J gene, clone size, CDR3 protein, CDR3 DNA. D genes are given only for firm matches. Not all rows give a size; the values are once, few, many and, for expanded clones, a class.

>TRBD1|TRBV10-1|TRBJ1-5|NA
CATPGGRRWDREENQPQHF
TGCGCCACCCCAGGGGGTCGTCGTTGGGACAGGGAGGAAAATCAGCCCCAGCATTTT
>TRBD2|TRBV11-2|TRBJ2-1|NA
CASSGWVAGGWRNEQFF
TGTGCCAGCAGCGGTTGGGTAGCGGGAGGGTGGCGCAATGAGCAGTTCTTC
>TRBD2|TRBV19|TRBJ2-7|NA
CASSIGKGLAGGPEMYF
TGTGCCAGTAGTATCGGGAAGGGGCTAGCGGGGGGGCCCGAGATGTACTTC
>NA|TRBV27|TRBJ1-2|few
CASMGTRDYGYTF
TGTGCCAGCATGGGGACGAGGGACTATGGCTACACCTTC
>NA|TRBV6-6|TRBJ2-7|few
CASSSLGNEQYF
TGTGCCAGCAGCAGTCTCGGTAACGAGCAGTACTTC
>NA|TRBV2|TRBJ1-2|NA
CASRDGTVKGYGYTF
TGTGCCAGCAGAGACGGGACCGTTAAGGGCTATGGCTACACCTTC
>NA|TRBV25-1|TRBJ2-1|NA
CASSGVDRYNEQFF
TGTGCCAGCAGTGGGGTGGACAGATACAATGAGCAGTTCTTC
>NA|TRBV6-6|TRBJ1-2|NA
CASTTFRALNYGYTF
TGTGCCAGCACAACTTTCAGGGCCTTGAACTATGGCTACACCTTC
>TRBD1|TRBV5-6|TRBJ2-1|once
CASSASKWDRGYAFF
TGTGCCAGCAGCGCCAGCAAATGGGACAGGGGGTATGCGTTCTTC
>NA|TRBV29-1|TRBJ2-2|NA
CSVVPNTGELFF
TGCAGCGTTGTACCTAACACCGGGGAGCTGTTTTTT
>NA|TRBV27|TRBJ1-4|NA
CASRQLTNEKLFF
TGTGCCAGCAGACAGCTAACTAATGAAAAACTGTTTTTT
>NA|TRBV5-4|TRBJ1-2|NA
CASSLARVHGYTF
TGTGCCAGCAGCTTGGCCAGGGTCCATGGCTACACCTTC
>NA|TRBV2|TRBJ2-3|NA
CAIAGRVDTQYF
TGTGCCATCGCAGGAAGGGTGGATACGCAGTATTTT
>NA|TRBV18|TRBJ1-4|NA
CASSPQGGANEKLFF
TGTGCCAGCTCACCACAGGGTGGGGCTAATGAAAAACTGTTTTTT
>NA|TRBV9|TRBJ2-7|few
CASSLGLYYEQYF
TGTGCCAGCAGTCTGGGGCTATATTACGAGCAGTACTTC
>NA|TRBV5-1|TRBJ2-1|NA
CASSLAGAYNEQFF
TGCGCCAGCAGCTTAGCAGGGGCATATAATGAGCAGTTCTTC
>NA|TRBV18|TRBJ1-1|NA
CASSPGSSRMNTEAFF
TGTGCCAGCTCACCAGGGTCCAGCAGAATGAACACTGAAGCTTTCTTT
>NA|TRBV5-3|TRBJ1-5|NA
CARSLDRLYQPQHF
TGTGCCAGAAGCCTGGACAGACTGTATCAGCCCCAGCATTTT
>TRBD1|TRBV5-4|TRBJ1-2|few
CASSSPGQSNYGYTF
TGTGCCAGCAGCTCGCCGGGACAGTCCAACTATGGCTACACCTTC
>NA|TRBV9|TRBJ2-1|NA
CASSVAFRWGSPYNEQFF
TGTGCCAGCAGCGTAGCCTTCAGGTGGGGATCCCCCTACAATGAGCAGTTCTTC
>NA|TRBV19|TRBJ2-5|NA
CASSLHQKGGSFPHGTQYF
TGTGCCAGTAGCCTTCACCAGAAGGGGGGGAGTTTTCCTCATGGGACCCAGTACTTC